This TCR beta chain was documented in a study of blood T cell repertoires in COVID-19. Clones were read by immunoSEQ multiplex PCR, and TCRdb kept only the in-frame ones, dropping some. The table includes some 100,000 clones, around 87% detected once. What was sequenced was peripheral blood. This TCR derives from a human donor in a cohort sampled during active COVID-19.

This chain's CDR3 is CASSAIDGYYEQYF. CDR3 coding DNA: TGTGCCAGCAGCGCGATCGACGGGTACTACGAGCAGTACTTC. The genes are TRBV5-6 and TRBJ2-7; D is unresolved. The CDR3 is 14 amino acids. Trimming removed 4 bases at V and 3 bases at J, with 14 bases between. Germline lookup yields CDR1 SGHDT and CDR2 YYEEEE. Full variable domain (missing parts from reference TRBV5-6 and TRBJ2-7): DAGVTQSPTHLIKTRGQQVTLRCSPKSGHDTVSWYQQALGQGPQFIFQYYEEEERQRGNFPDRFSGHQFPNYSSELNVNALLLGDSALYLCASSAIDGYYEQYFGPGTRLTVT.